The TCR beta chain under discussion was sequenced for a study of cytomegalovirus exposure and HLA in healthy donors. Method: immunoSEQ multiplex PCR; TCRdb's copy keeps in-frame clones and lacks some. The sample shows around 400,000 clones, roughly 85% of them seen only once. This CDR3 comprises 15 residues. Trimming pared 2 bases from V and 1 base from J, leaving 9 bases between. CDR1 and CDR2 (germline): MNHNY, SVGAGI (reference sequence). Material for sequencing was PBMCs. The clonotype comes from a woman between 18 and 29 years old in good health and CMV-seronegative. This chain links TRBV6-6 with TRBJ2-1, with D uncertain. The CDR3 sequence is CASSYKPQSYNEQFF. In DNA, the CDR3 is TGTGCCAGCAGTTACAAGCCACAGTCCTACAATGAGCAGTTCTTC.